This T cell receptor (beta chain) originates from a study of siplizumab effects on memory and regulatory T cells. Sequenced by immunoSEQ multiplex PCR; TCRdb stores in-frame clones only, minus some. Counted here are about 40,000 clones, 80% to 90% occurring once; the ten biggest clones make up 0.25%. CDR3 size: 15 residues. Germline assignment: CDR1 SGDLS and CDR2 YYNGEE. V was shortened by 4 bases and J by 0 bases, with 11 bases between the two germline ends. General study results and limits: It seemed that naive T cells were more diverse than memory cells and were major contributors to the alloresponse.

This clone has just one count. Antigen: not known. Sequencing used naive CD4+ T cells sorted from blood. The receptor was isolated from a human donor in good health. V and J are TRBV9 and TRBJ2-1; D gene ambiguous. The CDR3 spells CASSTTGASYNEQFF. CDR3 sequence (DNA): TGTGCCAGCAGCACTACGGGTGCCTCCTACAATGAGCAGTTCTTC. Filled out from reference TRBV9 and TRBJ2-1, the complete variable domain reads DSGVTQTPKHLITATGQRVTLRCSPRSGDLSVYWYQQSLDQGLQFLIQYYNGEERAKGNILERFSAQQFPDLHSELNLSSLELGDSALYFCASSTTGASYNEQFFGPGTRLTVL.